A selection of T cell receptor beta chains follows, all from one sample in a study of patients and donors after allogeneic stem cell transplantation. TCRdb used MiXCR to reprocess the RT-PCR reads, holding one entry per CDR3 protein. The sample carries 100,000 to 130,000 distinct CDR3 sequences, about a third recorded once. The specimen was blood, either unsorted or a sorted T cell fraction (not recorded which). Source of these receptors: a human donor who was either an allogeneic HSCT recipient or a stem cell or donor lymphocyte infusion donor (not recorded which). It is not recorded whose cells these are; they may come from a transplant donor. The CDR3 runs from the conserved cysteine through the conserved F or W. The order of the fields is J gene, D gene, V gene, clone size, CDR3 protein, CDR3 DNA. D genes are given only for firm matches. Clone size appears in some rows only: once, few, many, or a class for an expanded clone.

j_call: TRBJ2-5
d_call: NA
v_call: TRBV5-6
clone_size: NA
cdr3_aa: CASSILDGQETQYF
cdr3_nt: TGTGCCAGCAGTATACTAGATGGGCAAGAGACCCAGTACTTC

j_call: TRBJ2-1
d_call: NA
v_call: TRBV12-3/TRBV12-4
clone_size: NA
cdr3_aa: CASSFAGNYNEQFF
cdr3_nt: TGTGCCAGCAGTTTTGCCGGAAACTACAATGAGCAGTTCTTC

j_call: TRBJ1-1
d_call: NA
v_call: TRBV5-1
clone_size: NA
cdr3_aa: CASSLDPGQYTEAFF
cdr3_nt: TGCGCCAGCAGCTTGGACCCGGGACAATACACTGAAGCTTTCTTT

j_call: TRBJ2-7
d_call: TRBD1
v_call: TRBV4-3
clone_size: NA
cdr3_aa: CASSQTGALEQYF
cdr3_nt: TGCGCCAGCAGCCAGACAGGGGCTCTCGAGCAGTACTTC

j_call: TRBJ2-7
d_call: NA
v_call: TRBV20-1
clone_size: few
cdr3_aa: CSATSRYEQYF
cdr3_nt: TGCAGTGCTACTAGCAGGTACGAGCAGTACTTC

j_call: TRBJ1-2
d_call: NA
v_call: TRBV19
clone_size: few
cdr3_aa: CASSIVRGVDGYTF
cdr3_nt: TGTGCCAGTAGTATTGTTCGGGGGGTCGATGGCTACACCTTC

j_call: TRBJ1-2
d_call: NA
v_call: TRBV6-2/TRBV6-3
clone_size: many
cdr3_aa: CASSSGRPYGYTF
cdr3_nt: TGTGCCAGCAGTTCCGGAAGACCCTATGGCTACACCTTC

j_call: TRBJ2-5
d_call: NA
v_call: TRBV12-3/TRBV12-4
clone_size: NA
cdr3_aa: CASSFMGETQYF
cdr3_nt: TGTGCCAGCAGTTTCATGGGAGAGACCCAGTACTTC

j_call: TRBJ1-2
d_call: NA
v_call: TRBV6-6
clone_size: NA
cdr3_aa: CASSYGVMGYGYTF
cdr3_nt: TGTGCCAGCAGTTACGGGGTTATGGGCTATGGCTACACCTTC

j_call: TRBJ2-1
d_call: TRBD2
v_call: TRBV6-2/TRBV6-3
clone_size: NA
cdr3_aa: CASRPGLQTYNEQFF
cdr3_nt: TGTGCCAGCAGGCCGGGACTACAAACATACAATGAGCAGTTCTTC

j_call: TRBJ2-2
d_call: NA
v_call: TRBV27
clone_size: NA
cdr3_aa: CASSWSENTGELFF
cdr3_nt: TGTGCCAGCAGTTGGTCGGAAAACACCGGGGAGCTGTTTTTT

j_call: TRBJ1-4
d_call: NA
v_call: TRBV12-3/TRBV12-4
clone_size: NA
cdr3_aa: CASSFMETPFEKLFF
cdr3_nt: TGTGCCAGCAGTTTTATGGAAACCCCCTTCGAAAAACTGTTTTTT

j_call: TRBJ2-7
d_call: TRBD1
v_call: TRBV7-9
clone_size: once
cdr3_aa: CASSLGPGQEPYEQYF
cdr3_nt: TGTGCCAGCAGCTTGGGTCCGGGACAGGAGCCCTACGAGCAGTACTTC